Following are 13 T cell receptor beta chains from one sample sequenced in a study of response to subunit inactivated influenza vaccine. TCRdb re-derived calls from the RT-PCR reads in MiXCR, one entry per CDR3 protein. The sample lists roughly 780,000 distinct CDR3 sequences; approximately 17% were seen once. The sequencing here drew on PBMCs from blood, taken about 5 days after vaccination. All receptors derive from a man aged 45 to 65 who received an inactivated influenza vaccine.

The chain carries TRBV27 and TRBJ2-1; 9 nucleotides line up with TRBD2. The junction had 9 bases not matched to a gene; V was cut back by 5 bases and J by 4 bases. Germline lookup yields CDR1 MNHEY and CDR2 SMNVEV (reference sequence). This CDR3 contains 16 residues. The CDR3: CASSPYQAGGYNEQFF. The CDR3 DNA reads as TGTGCCAGCAGTCCCTACCAAGCGGGAGGTTACAATGAGCAGTTCTTC.

The chain employs TRBV10-3 and TRBJ1-1; TRBD1 is a possible D gene (6 bases). Trimming took off 9 bases at V and 0 bases at J, with 17 bases between the two ends. CDR3 length: 15 amino acids. Germline CDR1 reads ENHRY; CDR2 reads SYGVKD. Here the CDR3 reads CAITPGVGMNTEAFF. Written as DNA, the CDR3 is TGTGCCATTACACCAGGGGTTGGTATGAACACTGAAGCTTTCTTT.

This chain links TRBV10-3 with TRBJ1-1; D ambiguous. V lost 7 bases and J 0 bases, leaving 9 bases between the germline ends. Germline V gives CDR1 ENHRY, CDR2 SYGVKD. The CDR3 covers 13 residues. Written as DNA, the CDR3 is TGTGCCATCAAGGAACCCATGAACACTGAAGCTTTCTTT. It translates to CAIKEPMNTEAFF.

This clonotype has more than one count but fewer than ten. The rearrangement uses TRBV20-1 and TRBJ2-7; 8 nucleotides match TRBD1. Germline lookup yields CDR1 DFQATT and CDR2 SNEGSKA (reference sequence). This CDR3 has 13 amino acids. With V trimmed by 5 bases and J by 0 bases, 3 bases remained unmatched. For the CDR3, the DNA is TGCAGTGCTTCGGACAGGGTCTCCTACGAGCAGTACTTC. As protein: CSASDRVSYEQYF.

V usage is TRBV4-1 and J usage is TRBJ2-7; D might be TRBD1 (6 bases). V lost 0 bases to trimming and J lost 3 bases, with 12 bases between them. This CDR3 region has 15 residues. The germline gives CDR1 MGHRA, CDR2 YSYEKL. The CDR3: CASSQEMGAIYEQYF. The CDR3 bases are TGCGCCAGCAGCCAAGAGATGGGGGCTATCTACGAGCAGTACTTC.

This clonotype was counted between two and nine times. The chain joins TRBV11-2 to TRBJ1-1; 8 bases are shared with TRBD1. The V segment lost 1 base and the J segment 12 bases; nucleotides outside the gene matches: 10. The germline V gene encodes CDR1 SGHAT and CDR2 FQNNGV. The CDR3 extends over 14 amino acids. The chain's CDR3 is CASSLGGTGFNSFF. The CDR3 DNA is TGTGCCAGCAGCTTAGGTGGGACAGGCTTTAACTCTTTCTTT.

This clonotype has just one count. The chain is built from TRBV6-2 or TRBV6-3 and TRBJ2-1; D not certain. Germline assignment: CDR1 MNHEY and CDR2 SVGEGT. The CDR3 is 16 residues long. The germline V and J ends were trimmed by 0 bases and 0 bases, with 9 bases remaining between them. In nucleotides, the CDR3 is TGTGCCAGCAGTTACTCGGTACAGAGCTCCTACAATGAGCAGTTCTTC. Translated, it gives CASSYSVQSSYNEQFF.

The chain recombines TRBV6-2 or TRBV6-3 with TRBJ2-5, with 9 bases fitting TRBD2. CDR1 and CDR2 (germline): MNHEY, SVGEGT. V trimming: 2 bases; J trimming: 2 bases; junction bases outside the gene matches: 12. The CDR3 covers 18 residues. The CDR3 nucleotides are TGTGCCAGCAGTTACGGCGTTCGACTAGCGGCATTTCAAGAGACCCAGTACTTC. Amino acids: CASSYGVRLAAFQETQYF.

This rearrangement joins TRBV27 to TRBJ2-1; D is unclear. Germline CDR1 MNHEY, CDR2 SMNVEV (reference sequence). The CDR3 runs 14 residues. Trimming cost V 3 bases and J 6 bases, with 12 bases left between them. The CDR3 protein is CASSFLPNGNEQFF. The CDR3 region has the DNA TGTGCCAGCAGTTTCCTTCCCAATGGCAATGAGCAGTTCTTC.

V and J are TRBV29-1 and TRBJ1-5; D gene ambiguous. Germline loops: CDR1 SQVTM, CDR2 ANQGSEA. The CDR3 sequence is 13 residues long. Between the trimmed V and J ends, which lost 4 bases and 0 bases, there was a span of 7 bases. CDR3 bases: TGCAGCGTTGGGCACAATAGCAATCAGCCCCAGCATTTT. As protein: CSVGHNSNQPQHF.

This clonotype was detected only a few times. V usage is TRBV5-1 and J usage is TRBJ1-1; the D gene is possibly TRBD1 (6 bases). Germline V CDR1 and CDR2: SGHRS, YFSETQ. This CDR3 region has 13 residues. V lost 4 bases, J lost 7 bases, and 14 bases lay in between. The chain's CDR3 is CASSSRQDVEAFF. The CDR3 nucleotides are TGCGCCAGCAGCAGCAGACAGGACGTTGAAGCTTTCTTT.

This clonotype was observed a few times. The chain is built from TRBV5-1 and TRBJ2-3, with TRBD1 as a possible D gene (5 bases). V lost 5 bases and J lost 6, with 7 bases in between. There are 11 residues in the CDR3. CDR1 is SGHRS, CDR2 YFSETQ, per germline. The CDR3: CASSNRDTQYF. The CDR3 nucleotides read TGCGCCAGCAGTAACAGGGATACGCAGTATTTT. Full variable domain (missing parts from reference TRBV5-1 and TRBJ2-3): KAGVTQTPRYLIKTRGQQVTLSCSPISGHRSVSWYQQTPGQGLQFLFEYFSETQRNKGNFPGRFSGRQFSNSRSEMNVSTLELGDSALYLCASSNRDTQYFGPGTRLTVL.

This chain links TRBV29-1 with TRBJ2-1; 9 bases fit TRBD1. The CDR3 spans 15 residues. Trimming took 5 bases from V and 0 from J; bases not matched to a gene: 5. The germline V gene has CDR1 SQVTM and CDR2 ANQGSEA. Here the CDR3 reads CSVKTGGYSYNEQFF. The CDR3 DNA follows: TGCAGCGTTAAGACAGGGGGATACTCCTACAATGAGCAGTTCTTC.